This T cell receptor (beta chain) is drawn from a study of OX40 agonist ivuxolimab in advanced cancers. Method: immunoSEQ multiplex PCR; TCRdb's copy keeps in-frame clones and lacks some. Seen here are 70,000 or so clones, about 85% observed once, and the top ten hold roughly a sixth. Germline V CDR1 and CDR2: LNHNV, YYDKDF (reference sequence). The CDR3 has 15 residues. V lost 0 bases and J lost 9, with 15 bases in between. The TCR originated in an adult with an advanced solid tumor such as melanoma, head and neck, liver or kidney cancer. Source: CD4+ or CD8+ T cells sorted from blood, taken in a trial of the OX40 agonist ivuxolimab. This rearrangement joins TRBV15 to TRBJ2-1, with TRBD2 as a possible D gene (6 bases). The CDR3 spells CATSRDRGGLGEQFF. As DNA, the CDR3 is TGTGCCACCAGCAGAGATCGGGGAGGACTCGGTGAGCAGTTCTTC.